Listed below are T cell receptor beta chains from one sample, sequenced in a study of shared clonotypes between healthy human individuals. TCRdb's copy holds only in-frame clones and misses some; the assay was immunoSEQ multiplex PCR. The sample has some 1,600,000 clones; 95% to 99% are singletons. Sequencing was done on a sample of naive CD4+ T cells sorted from blood. These receptors all stem from a man aged 25 to 40 in good health. Each CDR3 is given with its conserved first and last residue. The D gene is left open where the match is weak. Expanded clones get a size class; other rows say once, few or many, or leave the size out.

v_call	j_call	d_call	clone_size	cdr3_nt	cdr3_aa
TRBV4-2	TRBJ2-2	.	.	TGTGCCAGCAGCCTGGGAGGTTTCACCGGGGAGCTGTTTTTT	CASSLGGFTGELFF
TRBV29-1	TRBJ2-5	TRBD1	.	TGCAGCGTGCAGGGGGTCCCAGAGACCCAGTACTTC	CSVQGVPETQYF
TRBV28	TRBJ1-2	TRBD1	.	TGTGCCAGCAGTCCCCCGGGGGACGACAGGGGGCGTTATGGCTACACCTTC	CASSPPGDDRGRYGYTF
TRBV12-5	TRBJ2-1	TRBD2	.	TGTGCTAGTGGTTTGGTACTAGCGGGTGGTCCGAATGAGCAGTTCTTC	CASGLVLAGGPNEQFF
TRBV5-6	TRBJ2-7	.	.	TGTGCCAGCAGCCTCGCCTACGAGCAGTACTTC	CASSLAYEQYF
TRBV18	TRBJ2-7	.	.	TGTGCCAGCTCACCACAAGGCAGTTCCTACGAGCAGTACTTC	CASSPQGSSYEQYF
TRBV11-2	TRBJ1-5	.	.	TGTGCCAGCAGCTTAGACCAGAGTAGCAATCAGCCCCAGCATTTT	CASSLDQSSNQPQHF
TRBV9	TRBJ2-2	.	.	TGTGCCAGCAGCGTAGTTGGGGGGCACGCCGGGGAGCTGTTTTTT	CASSVVGGHAGELFF
TRBV19	TRBJ2-1	TRBD2	.	TGTGCCAGTAGAACGACTAGCGGGAGGGGGAATGAGCAGTTCTTC	CASRTTSGRGNEQFF
TRBV9	TRBJ1-5	.	.	TGTGCCAGCAGCGTAGCGACAGTTTACAATCAGCCCCAGCATTTT	CASSVATVYNQPQHF
TRBV29-1	TRBJ2-3	.	once	TGCAGCGTTGACGCCCTCATGAGGGATACGCAGTATTTT	CSVDALMRDTQYF
TRBV30	TRBJ2-7	.	.	TGTGCCTGGATGGGCACCCTCTACGAGCAGTACTTC	CAWMGTLYEQYF
TRBV6-1	TRBJ2-2	.	.	TGTGCCAGCAGCCCCAAATCCGCGAACACCGGGGAGCTGTTTTTT	CASSPKSANTGELFF
TRBV28	TRBJ1-4	TRBD1	.	TGTGCCAGCAGTTTTGGGGAGGGGGCGAGAGGTGAAAAACTGTTTTTT	CASSFGEGARGEKLFF
TRBV28	TRBJ2-7	.	.	TGTGCCAGCAGTATGACTAGTGTCGCCTACGAGCAGTACTTC	CASSMTSVAYEQYF
TRBV4-1	TRBJ1-3	.	.	TGCGCCAGCAGCCAAGATTGGGCTACAGGGAGAGGAAACACCATATATTTT	CASSQDWATGRGNTIYF
TRBV6-1	TRBJ1-1	.	.	TGTGCCAGCAGCCTCAGGGTCACTGAAGCTTTCTTT	CASSLRVTEAFF
TRBV19	TRBJ1-5	.	.	TGTGCCAGTGCAGCGGAGTCGGGCAATCAGCCCCAGCATTTT	CASAAESGNQPQHF
TRBV19	TRBJ1-4	TRBD1	.	TGTGCCTGCGAGGGGGGGACAGGGTTTTTTTGTGAAAAACTGTTTTTT	CACEGGTGFFCEKLFF
TRBV9	TRBJ2-7	.	.	TGTGCCAGCACTCCTAGCGCGACCGCCTACGAGCAGTACTTC	CASTPSATAYEQYF
TRBV5-4	TRBJ2-5	.	.	TGTGCCAGCAGCTTGGCCGGAGGCCGGGGGACCCAGTACTTC	CASSLAGGRGTQYF